Following are 16 T cell receptor beta chains from one sample sequenced in a study of blood T cell repertoires in COVID-19. Only in-frame clones appear in the TCRdb table, and some are missing; sequencing was by immunoSEQ multiplex PCR. Of about 200,000 clones detected, approximately 80% appear once; the ten largest clones hold approximately 15%. Sequencing was done on a sample of PBMCs or T cells enriched from blood (not recorded which). The receptor set was obtained from a man aged 40-49 years who had recovered from COVID-19.

The chain carries TRBV10-2 and TRBJ1-6; D possibly corresponds to TRBD1 (6 bases). Germline V gene sequence: CDR1 WSHSY, CDR2 SAAADI. The CDR3 consists of 15 residues. Trimming left V 6 bases short and J 7 bases short, with 16 bases between. The chain's CDR3 is CASSDGQFGNSPLHF. In DNA form, the CDR3 reads TGCGCCAGCAGCGACGGACAGTTCGGAAATTCACCCCTCCACTTT.

In its sample, this clone was seen a few times. The chain combines TRBV7-3 with TRBJ2-3; TRBD2 matches 10 bases. The length of the CDR3 is 17 residues. Germline-derived CDR1 and CDR2 are SGHTA and FQGTGA. The junction had 8 bases not matched to a gene; V was cut back by 1 base and J by 4 bases. The CDR3 reads CASSLSGLAGVSDTQYF. In DNA, the CDR3 is TGTGCCAGCAGCTTAAGTGGGCTAGCGGGAGTTTCAGATACGCAGTATTTT.

This clone was seen a handful of times. The rearrangement links TRBV28 to TRBJ2-6; 9 positions match TRBD1. J was trimmed by 2 bases and V by 5 bases; bases with no gene match: 7. The CDR3 length is 17 residues. The germline V gene has CDR1 MDHEN and CDR2 SYDVKM. The CDR3 nucleotides read TGTGCCAGCAGTCGTCGACAGGGGGGAACTGGGGCCAACGTCCTGACTTTC. Protein: CASSRRQGGTGANVLTF.

This clone was observed once. The chain uses TRBV28 and TRBJ1-5; 9 bases map to TRBD1. Germline V gives CDR1 MDHEN, CDR2 SYDVKM. The V and J ends lost 5 bases and 6 bases, in that order; junction bases with no gene match: 8. The CDR3 totals 15 residues. The CDR3 region has the DNA TGTGCCAGCAGTCTGTCCGGACAGGGGTCTCAGCCCCAGCATTTT. Translated: CASSLSGQGSQPQHF.

The V gene is TRBV5-1, the J gene TRBJ2-5; 10 positions match TRBD2. Germline V gene lookup returns CDR1 SGHRS and CDR2 YFSETQ. This CDR3 has 17 residues. The V segment lost 6 bases and the J segment 5 bases; nucleotides outside the gene matches: 16. The CDR3 DNA follows: TGCGCCAGCACCCCGGGGCCCAGCGGGGGGGCCGTTGAGACCCAGTACTTC. It codes for CASTPGPSGGAVETQYF.

The chain couples TRBV20-1 to TRBJ1-5, with D perhaps TRBD1 (5 bases). The CDR3 has 11 residues. V was cut by 6 bases and J by 7 bases, with 10 bases left in between. CDR1 is DFQATT and CDR2 is SNEGSKA in the germline V gene (reference sequence). The CDR3 sequence is CSAGAGQPQHF. The CDR3 DNA sequence: TGCAGTGCCGGGGCGGGGCAGCCCCAGCATTTT.

The chain employs TRBV11-2 and TRBJ1-2, with a tentative D call TRBD1 (6 bases). Germline V gene lookup returns CDR1 SGHAT and CDR2 FQNNGV. This CDR3 has 13 amino acids. V shed 3 bases and J shed 6 bases, with 11 bases lying between them. The CDR3 reads CASSFTGSDGYTF. The CDR3 bases are TGTGCCAGCAGCTTTACAGGGTCGGATGGCTACACCTTC.

V usage is TRBV3-1 (or the pseudogene TRBV3-2) and J usage is TRBJ1-1; 7 positions match TRBD1. The V gene's germline CDR1 is LGHDT and CDR2 YNNKEL (reference sequence). The CDR3 covers 14 residues. With 4 bases clipped from V and 6 bases from J, the junction kept 8 bases outside the gene matches. The CDR3 is CASSRGQAVAEAFF. CDR3 DNA: TGTGCCAGCAGCCGCGGACAGGCCGTGGCTGAAGCTTTCTTT.

V and J are TRBV13 and TRBJ1-5, with 8 bases aligning to TRBD1. CDR3 length: 14 residues. The germline gives CDR1 PRHDT, CDR2 FYEKMQ (reference sequence). After removal of 4 bases from V and 4 bases from J, the junction contained 3 bases not matched to a gene. CDR3 coding DNA: TGTGCCAGCAGCTCTCGGGACAGGAATCAGCCCCAGCATTTT. Translated: CASSSRDRNQPQHF.

The chain is built from TRBV6-6 and TRBJ1-5, with 8 bases that match TRBD1. This CDR3 is built from 13 residues. Per the germline V gene, CDR1 is MNHNY and CDR2 is SVGAGI (reference sequence). V shed 10 bases and J 1 base; nucleotides not matched to a gene: 3. DNA for the CDR3: TGTGCCACCCAGGGGGCAAGCAATCAGCCCCAGCATTTT. Protein product: CATQGASNQPQHF.

The chain is built from TRBV7-8 and TRBJ1-6, with D tentatively TRBD1 (6 bases). The CDR3 is 12 amino acids. Germline lookup yields CDR1 SGHVS and CDR2 FQNEAQ. V was cut by 2 bases and J by 14 bases, with 10 bases left in between. DNA of the CDR3: TGTGCCAGCAGCTTATTTGGGGACACCCTCCACTTT. Residues: CASSLFGDTLHF.

This clone was observed a few times. V and J are TRBV5-1 and TRBJ1-6; TRBD1 matches at 9 bases. Germline lookup yields CDR1 SGHRS and CDR2 YFSETQ. CDR3 size: 15 residues. With V trimmed by 3 bases and J by 9 bases, 7 bases remained unmatched. The CDR3 nucleotides read TGCGCCAGCAGCTCCAGGACAGGGGAGAGTTCACCCCTCCACTTT. It is translated as CASSSRTGESSPLHF. Full variable domain (outside the CDR3, taken from reference TRBV5-1 and TRBJ1-6): KAGVTQTPRYLIKTRGQQVTLSCSPISGHRSVSWYQQTPGQGLQFLFEYFSETQRNKGNFPGRFSGRQFSNSRSEMNVSTLELGDSALYLCASSSRTGESSPLHFGNGTRLTVT.

The J gene is TRBJ1-5, the V gene TRBV10-3; maybe TRBD1 (6 bases). The ends were cut back, 10 bases at V and 6 bases at J, with 13 bases in the middle. The germline gives CDR1 ENHRY, CDR2 SYGVKD. The CDR3 consists of 12 residues. The CDR3: CASRQAGQPQHF. CDR3 DNA sequence: TGTGCCAGCCGACAGGCGGGTCAGCCCCAGCATTTT.

This sequence joins TRBV5-5 and TRBJ1-4; D uncertain. The CDR3 covers 13 residues. V dropped 4 bases and J dropped 6 bases, with 10 bases sitting between them. Germline-derived CDR1 and CDR2 are SGHKS and YYEKEE (reference sequence). DNA of the CDR3: TGTGCCAGCAGCCCCTCGGGTTATGAAAAACTGTTTTTT. It encodes CASSPSGYEKLFF.

V is TRBV9 and J is TRBJ1-2; 7 nucleotides align to TRBD1. Germline V lookup: CDR1 SGDLS, CDR2 YYNGEE. This CDR3 has 15 amino acids. V trimming: 3 bases; J trimming: 4 bases; junction bases outside the gene matches: 9. The CDR3 sequence is CASSATGVGSYGYTF. The CDR3 DNA reads as TGTGCCAGCAGCGCCACAGGGGTGGGGTCCTATGGCTACACCTTC.

In its sample, this clone was seen a few times. The CDR3 bases are TGTGCCAGCAGCACATTTTTTGAGGGACTAGCGGGAGGGTGCACAGATACGCAGTATTTT. Its protein is CASSTFFEGLAGGCTDTQYF. The genes are TRBV21-1 and TRBJ2-3; no DNA check was done on the table's D call, TRBD2. TRBV21-1 is a documented pseudogene. The CDR3 covers 20 residues.